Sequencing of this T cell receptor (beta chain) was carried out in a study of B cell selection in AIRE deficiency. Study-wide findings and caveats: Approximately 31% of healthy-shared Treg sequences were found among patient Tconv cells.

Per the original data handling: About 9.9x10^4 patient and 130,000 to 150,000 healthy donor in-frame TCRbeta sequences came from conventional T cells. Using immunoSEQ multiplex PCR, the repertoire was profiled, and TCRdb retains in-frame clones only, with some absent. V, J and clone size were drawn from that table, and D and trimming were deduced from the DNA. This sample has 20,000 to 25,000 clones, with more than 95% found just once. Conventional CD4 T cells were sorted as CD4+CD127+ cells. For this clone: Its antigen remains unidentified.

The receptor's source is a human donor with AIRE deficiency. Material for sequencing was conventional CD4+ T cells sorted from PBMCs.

CDR3 nucleotides: TGTGACCGGTCCAGGAATGATTCCTACGAGCAGTACTTC. The encoded protein is CDRSRNDSYEQYF. This chain connects TRBV30 to TRBJ2-7; no clear D. The CDR3 has 13 amino acids. The V gene's germline CDR1 is GTSNPN and CDR2 SVGIG (reference sequence).